This TCR beta chain was profiled in a study of blood T cell repertoires in COVID-19. For the study at large: Acute-phase and convalescent COVID-19 samples originated in the United States, Italy and Spain.

The study recruited people aged about 18 to 90 years across 20 to 30 US areas. From germline, CDR1 is SNHLY and CDR2 FYNNEI. This CDR3 has 13 residues. Deletions cut 0 bases from V and 15 bases from J, with 15 bases between. Here immunoSEQ multiplex PCR was the method, and the copy in TCRdb shows in-frame clones only, minus some. The data contain about 180,000 clones, around 90% of them singletons. Sequencing used PBMCs or T cells enriched from blood (not recorded which). This rearrangement joins TRBV2 to TRBJ2-1; D possibly corresponds to TRBD1 (6 bases). This receptor was taken from a woman aged 18-29 years who had recovered from COVID-19. As DNA, the CDR3 is TGTGCCAGCAGTGAAGCCGTGGGGGCTTGGCCGTTCTTC. This codes for CASSEAVGAWPFF.